Each of the 13 T cell receptor beta chains below was sequenced from the same sample in a study of somatic mutations in cytotoxic T cells in rheumatoid arthritis. Sequencing used immunoSEQ multiplex PCR; TCRdb keeps in-frame clones, though not all of them. The repertoire holds 2,000 to 3,000 clones, 80% to 85% seen once, with 50% in the top ten. Sequenced: CD8+ T cells sorted from blood. The receptors shown here come from a man in his sixties with rheumatoid arthritis.

The rearrangement links TRBV2 to TRBJ2-5, with a tentative D call TRBD2 (7 bases). V was clipped by 6 bases and J by 5 bases, with 16 bases between them. CDR3 length: 14 amino acids. Germline values: CDR1 SNHLY, CDR2 FYNNEI. CDR3 in amino acids: CASRGWGGSETQYF. CDR3 nucleotide sequence: TGTGCCAGCAGAGGGTGGGGGGGCTCCGAGACCCAGTACTTC.

The J gene is TRBJ2-7, the V gene TRBV30, with TRBD1 matching over 8 bases. Trimming at V came to 4 bases and at J to 4 bases, leaving 9 bases not matched to a gene. The germline gives CDR1 GTSNPN, CDR2 SVGIG (reference sequence). CDR3 length: 14 residues. The CDR3 region has the DNA TGTGCCTGGACCCCCGGACAGGGTTTGTACGAGCAGTACTTC. It codes for CAWTPGQGLYEQYF.

The chain employs TRBV7-6 and TRBJ2-1, with D tentatively TRBD1 (6 bases). Germline lookup yields CDR1 SGHVS and CDR2 FNYEAQ. The CDR3 totals 17 residues. V was cut by 5 bases and J by 3 bases, with 20 bases left in between. For the CDR3, the DNA is TGTGCCAGCAGCCCTTCCGGGACACAAGGACTCTACAATGAGCAGTTCTTC. Its protein is CASSPSGTQGLYNEQFF.

Remarks on this clone: One junction end disagrees with the germline gene, perhaps due to a read error. V is TRBV5-8 and J is TRBJ1-5, with D perhaps TRBD1 (5 bases). CDR3 length: 15 amino acids. Germline V gene sequence: CDR1 SGHTS, CDR2 YDEGEE. Here the CDR3 reads CAGSLAGGGYQPQHF. The CDR3 DNA sequence: TGTGCCGGCAGCTTGGCTGGGGGGGGGTATCAGCCCCAGCATTTT.

The chain employs TRBV6-1 and TRBJ1-1; D ambiguous. Germline assignment: CDR1 MNHNS and CDR2 SASEGT. The length of the CDR3 is 13 residues. V lost 0 bases and J 2 bases, leaving 4 bases between the germline ends. Here the CDR3 reads CASSEASNTEAFF. CDR3 in DNA: TGTGCCAGCAGTGAAGCCTCCAACACTGAAGCTTTCTTT.

This clone showed up just once. V usage is TRBV11-3 and J usage is TRBJ1-6, with D uncertain. Per the germline V gene, CDR1 is SGHNT and CDR2 is YENEEA. This CDR3 comprises 12 residues. Trimming took 5 bases from V and 8 from J, leaving 7 bases between them. CDR3 coding DNA: TGTGCCAGCAGCACCGGGGATTCACCCCTCCACTTT. It encodes CASSTGDSPLHF.

With regard to this clone: Mismatch with germline at one junction end may stem from a read error. The chain couples TRBV5-1 to TRBJ2-7; 11 nucleotides agree with TRBD2. This CDR3 has 15 amino acids. Per the germline V gene, CDR1 is SGHRS and CDR2 is YFSETQ. As DNA, the CDR3 is TGTGCCAGCAGCGGACCTAGCGGGGGGCTCTACGAGCAGTACTTC. Translation: CASSGPSGGLYEQYF.

J is TRBJ2-4 and V is TRBV4-2, with D tentatively TRBD2 (5 bases). CDR3 size: 15 residues. Germline assignment: CDR1 LGHNA and CDR2 YNFKEQ. V lost 0 bases and J lost 7, with 13 bases in between. CDR3 residues: CASSQDRGLGNIQYF. As DNA, the CDR3 is TGTGCCAGCAGCCAAGATCGAGGGCTAGGGAACATTCAGTACTTC.

The chain recombines TRBV4-3 with TRBJ1-2; the D gene is possibly TRBD1 (5 bases). The V gene lost 0 bases and the J gene lost 8 bases, with 13 bases spanning the gap. The CDR3 runs to 14 residues. Germline V gene data show CDR1 as LGHNA and CDR2 as YSLEER. CDR3 DNA: TGCGCCAGCAGCCAAGATCTCGGCAGGACAGGCTACACCTTC. Amino acids: CASSQDLGRTGYTF.

This clone was recorded once. The chain recombines TRBV4-1 with TRBJ1-5; 9 bases line up with TRBD1. In germline, CDR1 is MGHRA, CDR2 YSYEKL. V was pared by 2 bases and J by 5 bases, with 10 bases of the junction left unmatched. The CDR3 is made up of 17 amino acids. As DNA, the CDR3 is TGCGCCAGCAGCCAAACTTCCGGGACAGGGAATGATCAGCCCCAGCATTTT. This sequence encodes CASSQTSGTGNDQPQHF.

V gene TRBV7-9 combines with J gene TRBJ2-7; TRBD1 matches at 9 bases. The CDR3 length is 16 residues. CDR1 is SEHNR and CDR2 is FQNEAQ in the germline V gene (reference sequence). Losses at the gene ends were 5 bases for V and 1 base for J; bases not matched to a gene: 9. The chain's CDR3 is CASSPPSGTGSYEQYF. As DNA, the CDR3 is TGTGCCAGCAGCCCACCATCCGGGACAGGGTCCTACGAGCAGTACTTC.

The chain carries TRBV30 and TRBJ1-4, with a weak D call TRBD1 (6 bases). Germline V gene sequence: CDR1 GTSNPN, CDR2 SVGIG (reference sequence). CDR3 size: 13 residues. V was shortened by 7 bases and J by 3 bases, with 12 bases between the two germline ends. The CDR3 DNA sequence: TGTGCCTACGACAAGGGGGCTAATGAAAAACTGTTTTTT. This codes for CAYDKGANEKLFF.

CDR3 residues: CASSRGGNTEAFF. The CDR3 DNA reads as TGTGCCAGCAGCAGGGGGGGAAACACTGAAGCTTTCTTT. The V and J genes are TRBV11-2 and TRBJ1-1; D might be TRBD1 (6 bases). Germline V gives CDR1 SGHAT, CDR2 FQNNGV. The length of the CDR3 is 13 residues. V was trimmed by 5 bases and J by 2 bases, leaving 9 bases between them.